The rows below give T cell receptor beta chains drawn from one sample of a study of control samples from healthy donors and cancer patients. The protocol was immunoSEQ multiplex PCR, while the TCRdb copy is restricted to in-frame clones and leaves out a portion. Of tens of thousands of clones listed, 89% are singletons. Sequenced input: PBMCs. These TCRs come from a woman in her forties or fifties with colorectal cancer. Each CDR3 is given with its conserved first and last residue. The order of the fields is clone size, D gene, J gene, V gene, CDR3 DNA, CDR3 protein. The D gene is left open where the match is weak. Expanded clones get a size class; other rows say once, few or many, or leave the size out.

NA,NA,TRBJ1-6,TRBV18,TGTGCCAGCTCACCGCGGGGGGCCCAGGGATCACCCCTCCACTTT,CASSPRGAQGSPLHF
once,NA,TRBJ1-6,TRBV4-3,TGCGCCAGCAGCCTGGGGGGGGATAATTCACCCCTCCACTTT,CASSLGGDNSPLHF
NA,NA,TRBJ2-2,TRBV2,TGTGCCAGCAGCCAGACCCAAGTTGGTGGCACCGGGGAGCTGTTTTTT,CASSQTQVGGTGELFF
once,NA,TRBJ2-3,TRBV7-9,TGTGCCAGCAGCTTAGGGGCGAGAGATACGCAGTATTTT,CASSLGARDTQYF
NA,NA,TRBJ1-2,TRBV28,TGTGCCAGCAAAAATCAGGGGCCCGGCTACACCTTC,CASKNQGPGYTF
NA,NA,TRBJ1-1,TRBV7-9,TGTGCCAGCAGCTTATATGGCGAACCTGCGGCTTTCTTT,CASSLYGEPAAFF
NA,NA,TRBJ1-2,TRBV10-3,TGTGCCATCAGTGAGGAGGGAGGTGGCTACACCTTC,CAISEEGGGYTF
NA,NA,TRBJ2-4,TRBV20-1,TGCAGTGTACGGACGGGGGTTAATAAATACTTC,CSVRTGVNKYF
NA,NA,TRBJ1-5,TRBV19,TGTGCCAGTAGTAATCCGATTAGCAATCAGCCCCAGCATTTT,CASSNPISNQPQHF
NA,NA,TRBJ2-6,TRBV6-2/TRBV6-3,TGTGCCAGCAGTTACGGGGCCTTAGGGGCCAACGTCCTGACTTTC,CASSYGALGANVLTF
NA,NA,TRBJ2-2,TRBV9,TGTGCCAGCAGGCATACAGGGGGGGACACCGGGGAGCTGTTTTTT,CASRHTGGDTGELFF
NA,TRBD2,TRBJ2-1,TRBV6-2/TRBV6-3,TGTGCCAGCAGTTATACTAGCGGGGACAATGAGCAGTTCTTC,CASSYTSGDNEQFF
NA,TRBD1,TRBJ1-2,TRBV28,TGTGCCAGCAGCAGGGGGCGAGTCTATGGCTACACCTTC,CASSRGRVYGYTF
NA,NA,TRBJ2-4,TRBV3-1/TRBV3-2,TGTGCCAGCAGCCAAGTTGCCTCGGGTAACATTCAGTACTTC,CASSQVASGNIQYF
NA,TRBD1,TRBJ2-3,TRBV3-1/TRBV3-2,TGTGCCAGCAGCCGCTCCAGGGGACAGGGCACAGATACGCAGTATTTT,CASSRSRGQGTDTQYF
NA,TRBD2,TRBJ2-5,TRBV6-5,TGTGCCAGCAGATCCCCGGGGGGGGAGACCCAGTACTTC,CASRSPGGETQYF
NA,TRBD1,TRBJ1-1,TRBV5-4,TGTGCCAGCACTACCACAGGGGGCACTGAAGCTTTCTTT,CASTTTGGTEAFF
once,TRBD2,TRBJ2-1,TRBV7-6,TGTGCCAGCAGTCCGCTGGTAGGGACTAGCGTTGGGAATGAGCAGTTCTTC,CASSPLVGTSVGNEQFF
NA,NA,TRBJ1-2,TRBV18,TGTGCCAGCTCACCAATCAGCGACTATGGCTACACCTTC,CASSPISDYGYTF
NA,NA,TRBJ1-4,TRBV30,TGTGCCTGGAGCGAAGGGAACGGCGAAAAACTGTTTTTT,CAWSEGNGEKLFF
NA,NA,TRBJ1-3,TRBV7-3,TGTGCCAGCAGCCCCGGGACGGAGTCTAGGGATTTT,CASSPGTESRDF
NA,NA,TRBJ1-3,TRBV28,TGTGCCAGCAGTAGAATGGGGATTTCTGGAAACACCATATATTTT,CASSRMGISGNTIYF
NA,NA,TRBJ1-2,TRBV14,TGTGCCAGCAGCCAAGATAGGCCGCGCCACTATGGCTACACCTTC,CASSQDRPRHYGYTF
NA,TRBD2,TRBJ2-2,TRBV3-1/TRBV3-2,TGTGCCAGCAGCCGAGGACTAGCGGGGGGGCAAGCCGGGGAGCTGTTTTTT,CASSRGLAGGQAGELFF
once,NA,TRBJ2-1,TRBV6-5,TGTGCCAGCAAAAACAGGCAATACAATGAGCAGTTCTTC,CASKNRQYNEQFF
once,TRBD1,TRBJ2-1,TRBV5-4,TGTGCCAGCCACTTTAAAGGACAGGGGATTAATGAGCAGTTCTTC,CASHFKGQGINEQFF
NA,NA,TRBJ1-1,TRBV19,TGTGCCAGTAGTATTTCCGGGACAACAGGTGAAGCTTTCTTT,CASSISGTTGEAFF
NA,NA,TRBJ1-2,TRBV28,TGTGCCAGCAGTTTACTTTCTGCAAAAATAAACGGGGGCTACACCTTC,CASSLLSAKINGGYTF
NA,TRBD2,TRBJ2-1,TRBV3-1/TRBV3-2,TGTGCCAGCAGCCAAGGTGGGGTGGGGAGCGGGGGGAACTACAATGAGCAGTTCTTC,CASSQGGVGSGGNYNEQFF
NA,TRBD2,TRBJ2-5,TRBV24-1,TGTGCCACCAGTGACCTCCCTGGCGGCGGGGGTGAGGAGACCCAGTACTTC,CATSDLPGGGGEETQYF
NA,NA,TRBJ2-3,TRBV6-5,TGTGCCAGCAGTTATAGAGGGAGAGCTAGCACAGATACGCAGTATTTT,CASSYRGRASTDTQYF
NA,NA,TRBJ2-3,TRBV3-1/TRBV3-2,TGTGCCAGCAGCGTAAAGGCTAAAGATACGCAGTATTTT,CASSVKAKDTQYF
NA,NA,TRBJ1-2,TRBV4-3,TGCGCCAGCAGCCAAGATCCGACGGGTAGGGCTAACTATGGCTACACCTTC,CASSQDPTGRANYGYTF
NA,NA,TRBJ2-3,TRBV5-4,TGTGCCAGCAGCTTGGGCGGGCAACACACAGATACGCAGTATTTT,CASSLGGQHTDTQYF
once,NA,TRBJ1-3,TRBV3-1/TRBV3-2,TGTGCCAGCAGCCAAGATTATACCGAGGAGGGATCTGGAAACACCATATATTTT,CASSQDYTEEGSGNTIYF
NA,NA,TRBJ1-2,TRBV18,TGTGCCAGCTCACCCCCGGTTCGGGATGGCTACACCTTC,CASSPPVRDGYTF
NA,NA,TRBJ1-1,TRBV6-5,TGTGCCAGCAGTTATCGACAGAACACTGAAGCTTTCTTT,CASSYRQNTEAFF
NA,TRBD1,TRBJ2-3,TRBV7-2,TGTGCCAGCAGCCTACAGGGGGCGTCGAAGACAGATACGCAGTATTTT,CASSLQGASKTDTQYF
NA,TRBD2,TRBJ2-1,TRBV24-1,TGTGCCACCAGTGCTGGAGGGAGGGGCAATGAGCAGTTCTTC,CATSAGGRGNEQFF
once,NA,TRBJ2-2,TRBV5-1,TGCGCCAGCAGGAGGGGGGCCGGGAACACCGGGGAGCTGTTTTTT,CASRRGAGNTGELFF